This record covers a single T cell receptor beta chain. The sample belongs to a study of T cells after yellow fever vaccination. About the study: The fractions with low cell numbers were processed using SMART-Seq v4 Ultra Low Input.

V lost 3 bases to trimming and J lost 1 base, with 15 bases between them. CDR3 length: 16 amino acids. CDR1 is SGHRS, CDR2 YFSETQ, per germline. TCRdb re-called the 5' RACE reads through MiXCR, storing one row per CDR3 protein. The sample carries under 300,000 distinct CDR3 sequences, roughly 13% recorded once. The receptor was derived from a man aged 25 to 40 who received the YFV17D yellow fever vaccine. The material was CD4+ T cells sorted from PBMCs, obtained 45 days after the yellow fever booster vaccination. The chain links TRBV5-1 to TRBJ2-3; D is perhaps TRBD1 or TRBD2 (6 bases each). The DNA of the CDR3 is TGCGCCAGCAGCTCCGGCCCGGAGGGGGGCACAGATACGCAGTATTTT. It translates to CASSSGPEGGTDTQYF.